This T cell receptor beta chain was documented in a study of T-cell memory formation after mild COVID-19. The CDR3 is 16 amino acids. Germline V gene lookup returns CDR1 SGHRS and CDR2 YFSETQ. Trimming at V came to 2 bases and at J to 0 bases, leaving 7 bases not matched to a gene. A word on this clonotype: No conserved phenylalanine or tryptophan ends this CDR3, so it is likely a read error.

5'RACE primed from the constant segment yielded TCR alpha and TCR beta cDNA libraries bearing sample barcodes and UMIs. TCRdb reanalysed the 5' RACE reads using MiXCR and keeps one entry per CDR3 protein. The sample contains about 430,000 distinct CDR3 sequences, approximately 24% of which appear only once. The sequence was collected from an adult woman who had mild COVID-19 (a few samples of this study predate the infection). Cell type and time point are not known. The specimen was PBMCs or a T cell subset sorted from them (not recorded which). The chain combines TRBV5-1 with TRBJ1-1; 7 positions match TRBD1. The CDR3 region has the DNA TGCGCCAGCAGCTTAGTCCAGGGACAGCTGAACACTGAAGCTTTCCTT. It yields the protein CASSLVQGQLNTEAFL.